The rows below give T cell receptor beta chains drawn from one sample of a study of blood T cell repertoires in COVID-19. Clones were sequenced by immunoSEQ multiplex PCR, and TCRdb holds only the in-frame ones, with some missing. Of approximately 62,000 clones detected, 76% appear once; the ten largest clones hold approximately 6.8%. The source material was peripheral blood. These TCRs come from a woman aged 50 to 60 with active or convalescent COVID-19. CDR3s include the opening cysteine and the closing phenylalanine or tryptophan. The D gene is left open where the match is weak. Some rows mark clone size as missing; the rest say once, few, many or name a class of expanded clone.

v_gene: TRBV19; j_gene: TRBJ1-6; len: 15; abundance: few; d_gene: TRBD1; CDR3nt: TGTGCCAGTAGGCGGTCGGAGACAGGGACTTCACCCCTCCACTTT; CDR3aa: CASRRSETGTSPLHF
v_gene: TRBV4-3; j_gene: TRBJ2-6; len: 19; abundance: few; d_gene: TRBD1; CDR3nt: TGCGCCAGCAGCCAAGATGGGACAGGGGTATCCTCTGGGGCCAACGTCCTGACTTTC; CDR3aa: CASSQDGTGVSSGANVLTF
v_gene: TRBV15; j_gene: TRBJ2-4; len: 20; abundance: -; d_gene: TRBD2; CDR3nt: TGTGCCACCAGCAGAGAGCGACTCTCTGGGACTAGCGGGAGTATGGGCATTCAGTACTTC; CDR3aa: CATSRERLSGTSGSMGIQYF
v_gene: TRBV24-1; j_gene: TRBJ1-2; len: 16; abundance: once; d_gene: TRBD1; CDR3nt: TGTGCCACCAGTGAGACGTATCCAGGGGGCGTCTATGGCTACACCTTC; CDR3aa: CATSETYPGGVYGYTF
v_gene: TRBV14; j_gene: TRBJ2-3; len: 16; abundance: -; d_gene: -; CDR3nt: TGTGCCAGCAGATTAGATTTATCAACTAGCACAGATACGCAGTATTTT; CDR3aa: CASRLDLSTSTDTQYF
v_gene: TRBV5-4; j_gene: TRBJ2-1; len: 17; abundance: -; d_gene: TRBD2; CDR3nt: TGTGCCAGCAGCTCAGGGACTAGCGGGAGGCCCAACAATGAGCAGTTCTTC; CDR3aa: CASSSGTSGRPNNEQFF
v_gene: TRBV5-1; j_gene: TRBJ2-5; len: 15; abundance: few; d_gene: TRBD1; CDR3nt: TGCGCCAGCAGTCTGACAGGGGGCGCCGGAGAGACCCAGTACTTC; CDR3aa: CASSLTGGAGETQYF
v_gene: TRBV3-1/TRBV3-2; j_gene: TRBJ2-6; len: 16; abundance: -; d_gene: TRBD1; CDR3nt: TGTGCCAGCAGCCAGGAACAGGGGTCAGGGGCCAACGTCCTGACTTTC; CDR3aa: CASSQEQGSGANVLTF
v_gene: TRBV27; j_gene: TRBJ2-1; len: 16; abundance: -; d_gene: -; CDR3nt: TGTGCCAGCAGTGCCCAGGGTAAGGGGACCTACAATGAGCAGTTCTTC; CDR3aa: CASSAQGKGTYNEQFF
v_gene: TRBV6-5; j_gene: TRBJ1-2; len: 13; abundance: -; d_gene: TRBD1; CDR3nt: TGTGCCAGCAGTTACTTCGACAGGGATGGCTACACCTTC; CDR3aa: CASSYFDRDGYTF
v_gene: TRBV6-2/TRBV6-3; j_gene: TRBJ2-1; len: 16; abundance: -; d_gene: TRBD2; CDR3nt: TGTGCCAGCAGTTACTACGGCCCTAGCGGAAGCAATGAGCAGTTCTTC; CDR3aa: CASSYYGPSGSNEQFF
v_gene: TRBV6-2/TRBV6-3; j_gene: TRBJ1-5; len: 16; abundance: -; d_gene: -; CDR3nt: TGTGCCAGCAACCCAAGGGGGGGTACAGGAAATCAGCCCCAGCATTTT; CDR3aa: CASNPRGGTGNQPQHF
v_gene: TRBV30; j_gene: TRBJ1-1; len: 15; abundance: -; d_gene: TRBD1; CDR3nt: TGTGCCTGGAGTCCCCCTGGGACAGAAAACACTGAAGCTTTCTTT; CDR3aa: CAWSPPGTENTEAFF
v_gene: TRBV28; j_gene: TRBJ1-3; len: 15; abundance: -; d_gene: -; CDR3nt: TGTGCCAGCAGTTTTCCAGGGCCGAGGGGAAACACCATATATTTT; CDR3aa: CASSFPGPRGNTIYF
v_gene: TRBV5-5; j_gene: TRBJ1-6; len: 20; abundance: -; d_gene: -; CDR3nt: TGTGCCAGCAGCCCGCTTCCGCTGGTCGGGGGAAGCTCCTATAATTCACCCCTCCACTTT; CDR3aa: CASSPLPLVGGSSYNSPLHF
v_gene: TRBV6-2/TRBV6-3; j_gene: TRBJ1-3; len: 16; abundance: few; d_gene: TRBD1; CDR3nt: TGTGCCAGCAGTAGCAGGGGGCAAGAGTCTGGAAACACCATATATTTT; CDR3aa: CASSSRGQESGNTIYF
v_gene: TRBV5-6; j_gene: TRBJ1-1; len: 12; abundance: -; d_gene: -; CDR3nt: TGTGCCAGCGCGGGGAGGGGCACTGAAGCTTTCTTT; CDR3aa: CASAGRGTEAFF
v_gene: TRBV6-6; j_gene: TRBJ1-2; len: 15; abundance: few; d_gene: TRBD1; CDR3nt: TGTGCCAGCAGTCCCAGGACAGGTGGTACCTATGGCTACACCTTC; CDR3aa: CASSPRTGGTYGYTF
v_gene: TRBV5-1; j_gene: TRBJ2-5; len: 15; abundance: -; d_gene: TRBD2; CDR3nt: TGCGCCAGCAGCACACTAGCGGGGCCTCAAGAGACCCAGTACTTC; CDR3aa: CASSTLAGPQETQYF
v_gene: TRBV14; j_gene: TRBJ2-2; len: 18; abundance: -; d_gene: -; CDR3nt: TGTGCCAGCAGCCAAACCCCCTCAGGGTATCACGACACCGGGGAGCTGTTTTTT; CDR3aa: CASSQTPSGYHDTGELFF
v_gene: TRBV5-1; j_gene: TRBJ2-2; len: 16; abundance: -; d_gene: TRBD2; CDR3nt: TGCGCCAGCAGCTTGGTGGCGGGAGGAGGCACCGGGGAGCTGTTTTTT; CDR3aa: CASSLVAGGGTGELFF
v_gene: TRBV19; j_gene: TRBJ2-5; len: 16; abundance: -; d_gene: TRBD2; CDR3nt: TGTGCCAGTAGTCGGACTAGCGGGAGGGGTATGGAGACCCAGTACTTC; CDR3aa: CASSRTSGRGMETQYF
v_gene: TRBV15; j_gene: TRBJ1-4; len: 14; abundance: -; d_gene: -; CDR3nt: TGTGCCACCAGCAGACAGGGGAGTGGGGAAAAACTGTTTTTT; CDR3aa: CATSRQGSGEKLFF
v_gene: TRBV29-1; j_gene: TRBJ1-1; len: 12; abundance: once; d_gene: -; CDR3nt: TGCAGCGAACTTAAGCACCCTCGTGCAGCTTTCTTT; CDR3aa: CSELKHPRAAFF
v_gene: TRBV18; j_gene: TRBJ2-5; len: 14; abundance: -; d_gene: -; CDR3nt: TGTGCCAGCTCACCACCTAGCGGACAAGAGACCCAGTACTTC; CDR3aa: CASSPPSGQETQYF
v_gene: TRBV4-2; j_gene: TRBJ2-1; len: 15; abundance: -; d_gene: TRBD1; CDR3nt: TGTGCCAGCAGCCTGACAGGGGAACTCTACAATGAGCAGTTCTTC; CDR3aa: CASSLTGELYNEQFF
v_gene: TRBV10-3; j_gene: TRBJ2-7; len: 14; abundance: -; d_gene: -; CDR3nt: TGTGCCATCAGTGTTAATAGGGCACAGGGAGAGCAGTACTTC; CDR3aa: CAISVNRAQGEQYF
v_gene: TRBV3-1/TRBV3-2; j_gene: TRBJ2-7; len: 14; abundance: -; d_gene: -; CDR3nt: TGTGCCAGCAGCCAAGGAGCGTCCTCCTACGAGCAGTACTTC; CDR3aa: CASSQGASSYEQYF
v_gene: TRBV4-2; j_gene: TRBJ2-4; len: 16; abundance: -; d_gene: -; CDR3nt: TGTGCCAGCAGCCTCACAGCTCGTCGAATGCTAAACATTCAGTACTTC; CDR3aa: CASSLTARRMLNIQYF
v_gene: TRBV18; j_gene: TRBJ1-1; len: 15; abundance: -; d_gene: -; CDR3nt: TGTGCCAGCTCACCACCGACGGGGGGTCGGACTGAAGCTTTCTTT; CDR3aa: CASSPPTGGRTEAFF
v_gene: TRBV28; j_gene: TRBJ2-1; len: 15; abundance: -; d_gene: TRBD2; CDR3nt: TGTGCCAGCAGTTTCATAGCTATGGCGGGAGGTGAGCAGTTCTTC; CDR3aa: CASSFIAMAGGEQFF
v_gene: TRBV30; j_gene: TRBJ2-7; len: 17; abundance: -; d_gene: TRBD2; CDR3nt: TGTGCCTGGAGCACGTCCGGGACTAGCGGGAGTTTCCACGAGCAGTACTTC; CDR3aa: CAWSTSGTSGSFHEQYF
v_gene: TRBV5-1; j_gene: TRBJ2-7; len: 13; abundance: -; d_gene: -; CDR3nt: TGCGCCAGCAGCTTGGGGGGGCAAGTCGAGCAGTACTTC; CDR3aa: CASSLGGQVEQYF
v_gene: TRBV7-9; j_gene: TRBJ1-1; len: 20; abundance: -; d_gene: TRBD1; CDR3nt: TGTGCCAGCAGCAAACTCTGGACAGAAAGATCAGGGGGTTACAACACTGAAGCTTTCTTT; CDR3aa: CASSKLWTERSGGYNTEAFF
v_gene: TRBV6-5; j_gene: TRBJ1-2; len: 14; abundance: -; d_gene: TRBD1; CDR3nt: TGTGCCAGCAGTTTGGACAGGGTTAGCTATGGCTACACCTTC; CDR3aa: CASSLDRVSYGYTF
v_gene: TRBV5-1; j_gene: TRBJ1-2; len: 14; abundance: -; d_gene: -; CDR3nt: TGCGCCAGCAGCTTGGAAGGGACTTCGGCCGGCTACACCTTC; CDR3aa: CASSLEGTSAGYTF
v_gene: TRBV3-1/TRBV3-2; j_gene: TRBJ1-1; len: 14; abundance: -; d_gene: TRBD1; CDR3nt: TGTGCCAGCAGCCCCGGGACAGGGGAGTCCTTAGCTTTCTTT; CDR3aa: CASSPGTGESLAFF
v_gene: TRBV9; j_gene: TRBJ2-7; len: 15; abundance: -; d_gene: -; CDR3nt: TGTGCCAGCAGCGTGAGCCTAGCGTCCAACTACGAGCAGTACTTC; CDR3aa: CASSVSLASNYEQYF